One and the same sample provided the 10 T cell receptor beta chains below, sequenced in a study of blood T cell repertoires in COVID-19. Method: immunoSEQ multiplex PCR; TCRdb's copy keeps in-frame clones and lacks some. The table has about 180,000 clones, around 83% seen once. The sequenced sample was peripheral blood. The receptors stem from a woman aged 70 to 79 with COVID-19, enrolled during active disease.

V is TRBV2 and J is TRBJ1-1; perhaps TRBD1 as D (5 bases). The CDR3 loop spans 13 amino acids. The V end was cut by 4 bases, the J end by 3 bases, with 9 bases between. The germline gives CDR1 SNHLY, CDR2 FYNNEI. The CDR3 bases are TGTGCCAGCAGTGCACAGGCCTACACTGAAGCTTTCTTT. Its translation is CASSAQAYTEAFF. The full variable domain, with the rest looked up from reference TRBV2 and TRBJ1-1, is EPEVTQTPSHQVTQMGQEVILRCVPISNHLYFYWYRQILGQKVEFLVSFYNNEISEKSEIFDDQFSVERPDGSNFTLKIRSTKLEDSAMYFCASSAQAYTEAFFGQGTRLTVV.

The V and J genes are TRBV2 and TRBJ1-5; D call uncertain. Per the germline V gene, CDR1 is SNHLY and CDR2 is FYNNEI. The CDR3 has 15 residues. V gave up 5 bases and J gave up 0 bases, with 11 bases separating them. CDR3 residues: CASSPGLDSNQPQHF. In DNA, the CDR3 is TGTGCCAGCAGTCCGGGGTTAGATAGCAATCAGCCCCAGCATTTT.

This clone was found once. In DNA form, the CDR3 reads TGTGCCAGCAGCTTAATTAGGGGAATAATCAAGGCAAAACTGTTTTTT. It translates to CASSLIRGIIKAKLFF. The gene calls are TRBV5-8 and TRBJ1-4, with D possibly being TRBD1 (5 bases). Trimming shortened V by 2 bases and J by 10 bases, and 21 bases separated the two germline ends. Germline V gene lookup returns CDR1 SGHTS and CDR2 YDEGEE. This CDR3 spans 16 amino acids.

J is TRBJ1-5 and V is TRBV27, with a weak D call TRBD1 (5 bases). Trimming stripped 5 bases from V and 2 bases from J, with 10 bases between. CDR1 is MNHEY and CDR2 is SMNVEV in the germline V gene (reference sequence). The CDR3 has 14 residues. CDR3 in DNA: TGTGCCAGCAGTCCGGGGGGAGGCAATCAGCCCCAGCATTTT. It codes for CASSPGGGNQPQHF.

The chain carries TRBV28 and TRBJ2-3, with D unresolved. Germline V lookup: CDR1 MDHEN, CDR2 SYDVKM. V dropped 6 bases and J dropped 3 bases, with 10 bases sitting between them. This CDR3 region has 13 residues. The CDR3 DNA reads as TGTGCCAGCAGGCCCGACAAGACAGATACGCAGTATTTT. This encodes CASRPDKTDTQYF. The full variable domain, rest sourced from reference TRBV28 and TRBJ2-3, is DVKVTQSSRYLVKRTGEKVFLECVQDMDHENMFWYRQDPGLGLRLIYFSYDVKMKEKGDIPEGYSVSREKKERFSLILESASTNQTSMYLCASRPDKTDTQYFGPGTRLTVL.

The rearrangement links TRBV11-2 to TRBJ2-7, with D tentatively TRBD1 (5 bases). Trimming shortened V by 0 bases and J by 1 base, and 22 bases separated the two germline ends. Germline V lookup: CDR1 SGHAT, CDR2 FQNNGV. The CDR3 extends over 19 amino acids. The CDR3 spells CASSLEIRSAAGMSYEQYF. DNA for the CDR3: TGTGCCAGCAGCTTAGAAATTAGGAGTGCGGCAGGGATGTCCTACGAGCAGTACTTC.

The chain recombines TRBV5-4 with TRBJ2-7; 9 nucleotides line up with TRBD1. V trimming: 0 bases; J trimming: 6 bases; junction bases outside the gene matches: 1. The CDR3 is 13 amino acids. Germline-derived CDR1 and CDR2 are SGHNT and YYREEE (reference sequence). As DNA, the CDR3 is TGTGCCAGCAGCTTGGACAGGGGGCTCGAGCAGTACTTC. It encodes CASSLDRGLEQYF. The full variable domain, rest sourced from reference TRBV5-4 and TRBJ2-7, is ETGVTQSPTHLIKTRGQQVTLRCSSQSGHNTVSWYQQALGQGPQFIFQYYREEENGRGNFPPRFSGLQFPNYSSELNVNALELDDSALYLCASSLDRGLEQYFGPGTRLTVT.

This chain links TRBV4-3 with TRBJ2-3, with 16 bases lining up with TRBD2. V lost 0 bases to trimming and J lost 3 bases; unmatched junction nucleotides: 15. The CDR3 is made up of 22 amino acids. Per the germline V gene, CDR1 is LGHNA and CDR2 is YSLEER. The CDR3 here is CASSQEGAGGLAGGSRTDTQYF. The CDR3 DNA is TGCGCCAGCAGCCAAGAGGGGGCTGGGGGACTAGCGGGAGGGTCAAGAACAGATACGCAGTATTTT.

This rearrangement joins TRBV7-9 to TRBJ2-5; maybe TRBD1 (6 bases). V dropped 1 base and J dropped 5 bases, with 11 bases sitting between them. This CDR3 has 14 residues. The germline V gene has CDR1 SEHNR and CDR2 FQNEAQ (reference sequence). The DNA for the CDR3 is TGTGCCAGCAGCTTAGGTGGGGGCTCGGAGACCCAGTACTTC. As protein: CASSLGGGSETQYF. Combining the CDR3 with reference TRBV7-9 and TRBJ2-5 gives the whole variable domain DTGVSQNPRHKITKRGQNVTFRCDPISEHNRLYWYRQTLGQGPEFLTYFQNEAQLEKSRLLSDRFSAERPKGSFSTLEIQRTEQGDSAMYLCASSLGGGSETQYFGPGTRLLVL.

The chain employs TRBV2 and TRBJ2-1; no clear D. V was shortened by 6 bases and J by 1 base, with 13 bases between the two germline ends. The CDR3 extends over 15 amino acids. Germline V gene data show CDR1 as SNHLY and CDR2 as FYNNEI. The CDR3 spells CASSALRSSYNEQFF. CDR3 coding DNA: TGTGCCAGCAGCGCGTTAAGGAGTTCCTACAATGAGCAGTTCTTC.